Sequencing of this T cell receptor (beta chain) was carried out in a study of T cells in women clearing cervical HPV infection. Across the whole study: Donors had HPV16-related CIN3 or worse; 2 had invasive cancer. Controls were women whose single incident HPV16 infection cleared within 12 months without precancer or cancer. Overall study results and limits: Richness differences could reflect unmeasured T-cell content per sample.

The assay was immunoSEQ multiplex PCR, and TCRdb's table has in-frame clones only and misses some. Its clone listing holds 25,000 to 35,000 clones. Regarding this clone: The antigen is undetermined.

The clonotype comes from a woman between 18 and 70 years old with a cervical HPV16 infection that either progressed to CIN3+ or cleared (not recorded which). The specimen sequenced was blood buffy coat.

CDR3 loop: CASSPQDRNIQYF. The CDR3 bases that were read are TGTGCCAGCTCACCCCAGGACAGGAACATT. The chain combines TRBV18 with TRBJ2-4; 7 nucleotides match TRBD1. The missing CDR3 end, 3 residues past where the read stops, is filled in from the germline J gene. Germline-derived CDR1 and CDR2 are KGHSH and LQKENI. V dropped 3 bases and J dropped 7; count of bases not matched to a gene: 3. The CDR3 extends over 13 amino acids.